The T cell receptor (beta chain) under discussion was sequenced for a study of blood T cell repertoires in COVID-19. On the study more broadly: Italy, Spain and the United States were the sources of the convalescent and acute COVID-19 samples.

V was shortened by 4 bases and J by 0 bases, with 10 bases between the two germline ends. The CDR3 is made up of 15 amino acids. CDR1 and CDR2 from the germline V gene are LGHDT and YNNKEL (reference sequence). As handled by the study authors: Estimated nucleated cell counts came from reference gene primer amplification. This table comes from immunoSEQ multiplex PCR, and its TCRdb copy is limited to in-frame clones, with some not included. Clone size and the V and J calls come from that table; the DNA yielded D and trimming. This sample yields more than 250,000 clones, of which approximately 85% are seen a single time; 2.2% belongs to the top ten.

This sequence originates from a man between 25 and 39 years old who had recovered from COVID-19. The V call is TRBV3-1 (or the pseudogene TRBV3-2), the J call TRBJ2-1, with D unresolved. Sample: PBMCs or T cells enriched from blood (not recorded which). CDR3 in amino acids: CASSPSTSSYNEQFF. The CDR3 DNA follows: TGTGCCAGCAGCCCGTCCACGAGCTCCTACAATGAGCAGTTCTTC.